This T cell receptor beta chain derives from a study of blood T cell repertoires in COVID-19. About the research overall: Researchers got acute and convalescent COVID-19 samples from the United States, Italy and Spain.

Germline-derived CDR1 and CDR2 are LGHNA and YSLEER. Trimming stripped 4 bases from V and 4 bases from J, with 16 bases between. The CDR3 sequence is 15 residues long. Those enrolled, adults aged roughly 18 to 100 years, came from about two dozen US areas. Participants were placed into cohorts based on the clinical history they reported. Sequencing was performed with immunoSEQ multiplex PCR; in TCRdb, only in-frame clones are kept and a portion is missing. Among about 250,000 clones listed, 85% to 90% were seen once. The TCR was taken from a man aged 35-49 years who had recovered from COVID-19. V is TRBV4-3 and J is TRBJ1-2; D possibly corresponds to TRBD1 (6 bases). Input material: PBMCs or T cells enriched from blood (not recorded which). For the CDR3, the DNA is TGCGCCAGCAGCCGATCCCTGGGGACAAGCTATGGCTACACCTTC. It yields the protein CASSRSLGTSYGYTF.